One and the same sample provided the 18 T cell receptor beta chains below, sequenced in a study of vaccination and CD4 T cells after COVID-19. Sequence data for DNA of cultured CD4+ T cells were generated by the Oncomine TCR Beta short-read assay. TCRdb independently ran MiXCR on the PCR reads; one entry per CDR3 protein. This table holds approximately 9,600 distinct CDR3 sequences, around half found once. These TCRs' antigens remain unknown. Treatment here: approximately nine-day PBMC culture with coronavirus spike peptide pools or control peptides (ViraFEST assay). The sample taken for sequencing was CD4+ T cells from blood, cultured in vitro. Source of these receptors: a human donor who had recovered from COVID-19.

This clonotype came up a few times. The chain employs TRBV10-1 and TRBJ2-2; unclear D gene. Deletions cut 2 bases from V and 2 bases from J, with 9 bases between. The germline gives CDR1 WNHNN, CDR2 SYGVQD (reference sequence). This CDR3 is built from 15 residues. The CDR3 DNA follows: TGCGCCAGCAGTGAGCCCTCGATAAACACCGGGGAGCTGTTTTTT. It encodes CASSEPSINTGELFF.

The chain links TRBV5-1 to TRBJ1-2, with D tentatively TRBD1 (6 bases). This CDR3 comprises 15 residues. V lost 0 bases and J lost 0, with 9 bases in between. Germline CDR1 is SGHRS and CDR2 is YFSETQ. The CDR3 loop is CASSLVPGANYGYTF. The CDR3, as DNA: TGCGCCAGCAGCTTGGTTCCAGGGGCTAACTATGGCTACACCTTC.

A few counts support this clonotype. The chain recombines TRBV5-1 with TRBJ1-2; 7 bases are shared with TRBD1. The CDR3 covers 16 residues. With V trimmed by 0 bases and J by 6 bases, 11 bases remained unmatched. The germline V gene has CDR1 SGHRS and CDR2 YFSETQ. CDR3 residues: CASSLGRTQGVDGYTF. The CDR3 coding sequence is TGCGCCAGCAGCTTGGGAAGAACCCAGGGGGTAGATGGCTACACCTTC.

This clonotype turned up a few times. CDR3 coding DNA: TGTGCCAGCAGTTCACCGGGACAGGGGGAGGACTATGGCTACACCTTC. Protein: CASSSPGQGEDYGYTF. The chain carries TRBV7-3 and TRBJ1-2, with 11 bases aligning to TRBD1. CDR1 SGHTA and CDR2 FQGTGA come from the germline V gene. This CDR3 is built from 16 residues. Trimming took 6 bases from V and 3 from J; bases not matched to a gene: 9.

The chain is built from TRBV5-3 and TRBJ2-5; TRBD2 might be the D (7 bases). TRBV5-3 is reported as an ORF; its role is uncertain. Trimming left V 0 bases short and J 2 bases short, with 14 bases between. This CDR3 has 16 residues. The CDR3 is CARSLVGGGLQETQYF. The CDR3 DNA is TGTGCCAGAAGCTTGGTTGGCGGGGGCTTACAAGAGACCCAGTACTTC.

This clonotype was found a few times. This chain uses TRBV6-7 with TRBJ1-1, with 8 bases aligning to TRBD1. TRBV6-7 qualifies as an ORF whose function is uncertain. This CDR3 is built from 17 residues. The trim removed 2 bases at V and 4 bases at J, leaving 12 bases unmatched. CDR3 in DNA: TGTGCCAGCAGTTACGCCCAGGACAGGGAGGGTGGCACTGAAGCTTTCTTT. Translation: CASSYAQDREGGTEAFF.

The genes are TRBV10-1 and TRBJ2-1, with TRBD2 matching 12 bases. Germline CDR1 is WNHNN and CDR2 is SYGVQD (reference sequence). J lost 8 bases, V lost 4 bases, and 9 bases had no gene match. The CDR3 length is 16 residues. The CDR3 sequence is CASSGGGTSGSHEQFF. The CDR3 DNA reads as TGCGCCAGCAGTGGAGGGGGGACTAGCGGGTCTCATGAGCAGTTCTTC.

About this clonotype: The junction shows a germline mismatch at one end, possibly a read error. CDR3 DNA: TGTGCTAGCAGCTTAAATTTTGGGACTAGCGCTATAAGTGAGCAGTTCTTC. Translation: CASSLNFGTSAISEQFF. The chain has TRBV7-7 and TRBJ2-1; 10 nucleotides align to TRBD2. The germline CDR1 and CDR2 sequences are SSHAT and FNYEAQ (reference sequence). CDR3 size: 17 residues.

The V call is TRBV7-3, the J call TRBJ2-1; possible D gene TRBD1, 6 bases. The germline CDR1 and CDR2 sequences are SGHTA and FQGTGA. Trimming left V 5 bases short and J 12 bases short, with 17 bases between. The CDR3 has 13 amino acids. The CDR3 region has the DNA TGTGCCAGCAGCCCACGGGGCCAACAGGGGCAGTTCTTC. Translated, it gives CASSPRGQQGQFF.

The chain is built from TRBV10-2 and TRBJ1-5; D not resolved. Germline CDR1 reads WSHSY; CDR2 reads SAAADI. V shed 6 bases and J shed 0 bases, with 12 bases lying between them. The CDR3 totals 15 residues. For the CDR3, the DNA is TGCGCCAGCAGGGACGGGCCGAATAGCAATCAGCCCCAGCATTTT. Protein product: CASRDGPNSNQPQHF.

With regard to this clonotype: Mismatch with germline at one junction end may stem from a read error. The chain is built from TRBV10-2 and TRBJ2-1; 10 bases agree with TRBD2. This CDR3 is built from 14 residues. Germline loops: CDR1 WSHSY, CDR2 SAAADI. CDR3 amino acids: CASSALAGGNEQFF. CDR3 DNA sequence: TGTGCCAGCAGTGCCTTAGCGGGAGGCAATGAGCAGTTCTTC.

The rearrangement uses TRBV10-3 and TRBJ2-3; TRBD1 is a possible D gene (6 bases). This CDR3 has 13 amino acids. From germline, CDR1 is ENHRY and CDR2 SYGVKD. The V end lost 4 bases, the J end lost 7 bases, and 12 bases lay between the germline ends. The DNA of the CDR3 is TGTGCCATCAGTGCCCAGGGGCAGCATACGCAGTATTTT. This sequence encodes CAISAQGQHTQYF.

This chain connects TRBV28 to TRBJ2-7, with 8 bases lining up with TRBD1. There are 15 residues in the CDR3. With V trimmed by 6 bases and J by 3 bases, 10 bases remained unmatched. The V gene's germline CDR1 is MDHEN and CDR2 SYDVKM. The CDR3 DNA is TGTGCCAGCAGCTCACCGGTAGACAGGGGCTACGAGCAGTACTTC. Its translation is CASSSPVDRGYEQYF.

The chain combines TRBV20-1 with TRBJ1-5, with no clear D. Trimming took 1 base from V and 9 from J, leaving 7 bases between them. Germline lookup yields CDR1 DFQATT and CDR2 SNEGSKA (reference sequence). The CDR3 sequence is 11 residues long. CDR3 region: CSARGPGPQHF. The CDR3, as DNA: TGCAGTGCTAGAGGGCCAGGGCCCCAGCATTTT.

This clonotype was observed a handful of times. V gene TRBV5-1 combines with J gene TRBJ1-1; D is possibly TRBD1 (6 bases). The V end lost 2 bases, the J end lost 5 bases, and 19 bases lay between the germline ends. The CDR3 is made up of 16 amino acids. CDR1 SGHRS and CDR2 YFSETQ come from the germline V gene. This CDR3 is CASSFQGQGRGTEAFF. The CDR3 DNA reads as TGCGCCAGCAGCTTTCAGGGGCAGGGGAGAGGTACTGAAGCTTTCTTT.

In nucleotides, the CDR3 is TGTGCCAGCAGTTCAAGTATCTTAGGGCAGGGGGGCACTGAAGCTTTCTTT. It translates to CASSSSILGQGGTEAFF. The rearrangement uses TRBV12-3 or TRBV12-4 and TRBJ1-1, with 7 bases identical to TRBD1. The CDR3 is 17 amino acids. The junction had 15 bases not matched to a gene; V was cut back by 4 bases and J by 4 bases.

Only a few counts were recorded for this clonotype. The chain carries TRBV2 and TRBJ1-5, with TRBD1 as a possible D gene (6 bases). Germline V lookup: CDR1 SNHLY, CDR2 FYNNEI. Trimming removed 6 bases at V and 1 base at J, with 16 bases between. CDR3 length equals 16 residues. Here the CDR3 reads CASRAAWGASNQPQHF. The CDR3 DNA sequence: TGTGCCAGCAGGGCTGCATGGGGGGCAAGCAATCAGCCCCAGCATTTT.

The sample holds a few counts of this clonotype. The chain is built from TRBV15 and TRBJ2-5; possibly TRBD2 for D (6 bases). CDR1 is LNHNV and CDR2 is YYDKDF in the germline V gene (reference sequence). Trimming took off 0 bases at V and 2 bases at J, with 19 bases between the two ends. CDR3 length: 18 residues. CDR3 DNA: TGTGCCACCAGCAGAGATGTGGCCGGGGCGGGGAGACAAGAGACCCAGTACTTC. This encodes CATSRDVAGAGRQETQYF.